The T cell receptor (beta chain) described here comes from a study of shared clonotypes between healthy human individuals. About this clone: This specimen includes other DNA sequences encoding the same CDR3.

CDR1 and CDR2 from the germline V gene are ENHRY and SYGVKD. Trimming left V 3 bases short and J 4 bases short, with 4 bases between. The CDR3 consists of 11 residues. Clones were read by immunoSEQ multiplex PCR, and TCRdb kept only the in-frame ones, dropping some. In the table there are under 1,900,000 clones, approximately 98.5% of which are singletons. The chain couples TRBV10-3 to TRBJ2-7; no clear D. The TCR sequence derives from a man aged 30 to 39 in good health. The sample taken for sequencing was naive CD4+ T cells sorted from blood. This sample's subset: CD45RA+ positively selected. The CDR3 region has the DNA TGTGCCATCAGTGAACTGTACGAGCAGTACTTC. Translated: CAISELYEQYF.